One and the same sample provided the 24 T cell receptor beta chains below, sequenced in a study of shared clonotypes between healthy human individuals. Measured with immunoSEQ multiplex PCR; TCRdb has only the in-frame clones, and not every one. The table has just over 2,000,000 clones, roughly 94% seen once. The sample consisted of naive CD4+ T cells sorted from blood. The subset here: CD45RA+ positively selected. All receptors derive from a man aged 18 to 29 in good health.

V is TRBV28 and J is TRBJ2-5; D may correspond to TRBD1 or TRBD2 (6 bases each). The CDR3 is 13 amino acids. CDR1 MDHEN and CDR2 SYDVKM come from the germline V gene. V was clipped by 6 bases and J by 4 bases, with 12 bases between them. The CDR3 region is CASRGRGRETQYF. CDR3 nucleotide sequence: TGTGCCAGCAGGGGCCGGGGGCGAGAGACCCAGTACTTC.

The J gene is TRBJ2-3, the V gene TRBV14; D is unclear. V gave up 0 bases and J gave up 7 bases, with 11 bases separating them. The germline V gene has CDR1 SGHDN and CDR2 FVKESK. The CDR3 length is 14 residues. The CDR3 region has the DNA TGTGCCAGCAGCCAAGATTTTGGGGTGCATACGCAGTATTTT. Translating it yields CASSQDFGVHTQYF.

V is TRBV9 and J is TRBJ2-5; tentatively, D is TRBD2 (6 bases). Germline V gene data show CDR1 as SGDLS and CDR2 as YYNGEE. The CDR3 spans 15 residues. V shed 2 bases and J shed 1 base, with 12 bases lying between them. The CDR3 loop is CASSVGRLVQETQYF. Here the CDR3 DNA reads TGTGCCAGCAGCGTGGGGCGACTAGTCCAAGAGACCCAGTACTTC.

V usage is TRBV11-2 and J usage is TRBJ2-7, with no clear D. Germline V gene data show CDR1 as SGHAT and CDR2 as FQNNGV. The CDR3 is 15 amino acids. The V and J ends lost 0 bases and 2 bases respectively, with 11 bases between them. For the CDR3, the DNA is TGTGCCAGCAGCTTAGAAAGCGTTTCTACCTACGAGCAGTACTTC. Translated, it gives CASSLESVSTYEQYF.

Notes on this clone: The same CDR3 can be traced to other DNA sequences in this sample. The gene calls are TRBV5-1 and TRBJ2-5, with D perhaps given as TRBD1 or TRBD2 (6 bases each). This CDR3 has 14 residues. The V end lost 4 bases, the J end lost 4 bases, and 14 bases lay between the germline ends. The germline V gene encodes CDR1 SGHRS and CDR2 YFSETQ. The chain's CDR3 is CASSLGGLGETQYF. CDR3 DNA sequence: TGCGCCAGCAGCCTAGGGGGGCTTGGAGAGACCCAGTACTTC.

CDR3 residues: CASARSGTDVEEQFF. CDR3 in DNA: TGTGCCAGCGCCAGGTCCGGGACAGACGTCGAGGAGCAGTTCTTC. This chain joins TRBV11-3 and TRBJ2-1; TRBD1 aligns across 7 bases. Germline lookup yields CDR1 SGHNT and CDR2 YENEEA. J was trimmed by 10 bases and V by 8 bases; bases with no gene match: 17. The length of the CDR3 is 15 residues.

The chain employs TRBV2 and TRBJ2-4, with 7 bases that match TRBD2. The germline V gene has CDR1 SNHLY and CDR2 FYNNEI. The J segment lost 0 bases and the V segment lost 7 bases, leaving 3 bases of the junction unmatched. The CDR3 sequence is 14 residues long. The DNA of the CDR3 is TGTGCCAGCATGGCGGGGGTAGCCAAAAACATTCAGTACTTC. Protein sequence: CASMAGVAKNIQYF.

The chain carries TRBV5-4 and TRBJ1-6; D is uncertain. V lost 4 bases and J 13 bases, leaving 18 bases between the germline ends. The length of the CDR3 is 14 residues. CDR1 and CDR2 (germline): SGHNT, YYREEE (reference sequence). CDR3 loop: CASSPDGLTGPLHF. The CDR3 bases are TGTGCCAGCAGCCCGGACGGGCTTACGGGGCCCCTCCACTTT. The full variable domain, its missing parts supplied by reference TRBV5-4 and TRBJ1-6, is ETGVTQSPTHLIKTRGQQVTLRCSSQSGHNTVSWYQQALGQGPQFIFQYYREEENGRGNFPPRFSGLQFPNYSSELNVNALELDDSALYLCASSPDGLTGPLHFGNGTRLTVT.

As concerns this clone: The sample holds other DNA sequences that translate to the same CDR3. The chain carries TRBV7-9 and TRBJ1-5, with D uncertain. The CDR3 covers 13 residues. Germline assignment: CDR1 SEHNR and CDR2 FQNEAQ (reference sequence). The germline V and J ends were trimmed by 3 bases and 2 bases, with 5 bases remaining between them. The CDR3 protein is CASSLDGNQPQHF. As DNA, the CDR3 is TGTGCCAGCAGCTTGGACGGCAATCAGCCCCAGCATTTT. Together with reference TRBV7-9 and TRBJ1-5, the CDR3 gives the full variable domain: DTGVSQNPRHKITKRGQNVTFRCDPISEHNRLYWYRQTLGQGPEFLTYFQNEAQLEKSRLLSDRFSAERPKGSFSTLEIQRTEQGDSAMYLCASSLDGNQPQHFGDGTRLSIL.

The chain is built from TRBV6-6 and TRBJ2-1; D remains ambiguous. The CDR3 has 14 amino acids. Trimming took off 2 bases at V and 8 bases at J, with 13 bases between the two ends. Germline loops: CDR1 MNHNY, CDR2 SVGAGI (reference sequence). The CDR3 is CASSYGSGVDEQFF. Written as DNA, the CDR3 is TGTGCCAGCAGTTACGGGTCCGGCGTCGATGAGCAGTTCTTC.

V usage is TRBV7-2 and J usage is TRBJ2-4; 9 nucleotides align to TRBD1. Trimming at V came to 5 bases and at J to 5 bases, leaving 16 bases not matched to a gene. The germline gives CDR1 SGHTA, CDR2 FQGNSA. The CDR3 totals 18 residues. The CDR3 DNA reads TGTGCCAGCAGCCCGAGATCTTCGGGACAGGGCAGGGAAAACATTCAGTACTTC. Translating it yields CASSPRSSGQGRENIQYF.

This clone was observed once. Other DNA sequences from this sample encode an identical CDR3 as well. The chain combines TRBV7-2 with TRBJ2-1; TRBD2 matches 15 bases. The CDR3 runs to 14 residues. The V and J ends lost 3 bases and 9 bases, in that order; junction bases with no gene match: 0. The germline CDR1 and CDR2 sequences are SGHTA and FQGNSA. DNA of the CDR3: TGTGCCAGCAGCTTGGGACTAGCGGGAGGTGAGCAGTTCTTC. As protein: CASSLGLAGGEQFF.

A single count supports this clone. The same CDR3 also results from other DNA sequences found in this sample. The rearrangement uses TRBV5-1 and TRBJ2-5; D is ambiguous. This CDR3 has 15 residues. V shed 0 bases and J shed 1 base, with 10 bases lying between them. Germline values: CDR1 SGHRS, CDR2 YFSETQ. Here the CDR3 DNA reads TGCGCCAGCAGCTTGGCCGGGCAGATCCAAGAGACCCAGTACTTC. Amino acids: CASSLAGQIQETQYF.

J is TRBJ2-5 and V is TRBV7-2; 11 nucleotides match TRBD2. This CDR3 region has 16 residues. Germline V lookup: CDR1 SGHTA, CDR2 FQGNSA. Germline trimming cut 4 bases from V and 2 bases from J; bases unmatched to any gene: 6. CDR3 in amino acids: CASSSRLAGLQETQYF. The DNA of the CDR3 is TGTGCCAGCAGCTCCCGACTAGCGGGACTTCAAGAGACCCAGTACTTC. Based on the CDR3 plus reference TRBV7-2 and TRBJ2-5, the full variable domain is GAGVSQSPSNKVTEKGKDVELRCDPISGHTALYWYRQSLGQGLEFLIYFQGNSAPDKSGLPSDRFSAERTGGSVSTLTIQRTQQEDSAVYLCASSSRLAGLQETQYFGPGTRLLVL.

J is TRBJ1-2 and V is TRBV6-6; a weak D match, TRBD1 (5 bases). The ends were cut back, 2 bases at V and 4 bases at J, with 14 bases in the middle. This CDR3 spans 15 amino acids. CDR1 is MNHNY and CDR2 is SVGAGI in the germline V gene (reference sequence). The CDR3 DNA sequence: TGTGCCAGCAGTTACGGGCAGGGATTAGTCTATGGCTACACCTTC. Translated, it gives CASSYGQGLVYGYTF.

The gene calls are TRBV5-4 and TRBJ1-3, with TRBD1 matching over 8 bases. The germline gives CDR1 SGHNT, CDR2 YYREEE (reference sequence). V trimming: 3 bases; J trimming: 0 bases; junction bases outside the gene matches: 14. The CDR3 consists of 19 residues. The CDR3 sequence is CASSSSRGQGSISGNTIYF. The CDR3 nucleotides are TGTGCCAGCAGCTCTTCCAGGGGGCAGGGGTCTATCTCTGGAAACACCATATATTTT.

This chain joins TRBV7-9 and TRBJ1-5; no firm D call. CDR3 length: 15 residues. Trimming left V 1 base short and J 4 bases short, with 11 bases between. Looked up from germline, CDR1 is SEHNR and CDR2 is FQNEAQ (reference sequence). CDR3 loop: CASSLGGVGNQPQHF. The CDR3, as DNA: TGTGCCAGCAGCTTAGGAGGCGTGGGAAATCAGCCCCAGCATTTT.

The genes are TRBV10-3 and TRBJ2-1; D call uncertain. Trimming pared 3 bases from V and 2 bases from J, leaving 11 bases between. Germline loops: CDR1 ENHRY, CDR2 SYGVKD. This CDR3 contains 15 residues. The CDR3, as DNA: TGTGCCATCAGTGATCCCAAGGGCACCTACAATGAGCAGTTCTTC. Its protein product is CAISDPKGTYNEQFF.

The genes are TRBV9 and TRBJ2-2, with TRBD1 identical over 8 bases. Trimming removed 0 bases from V and 5 bases from J; junction bases left unmatched: 3. The germline CDR1 and CDR2 sequences are SGDLS and YYNGEE. This CDR3 spans 15 amino acids. In nucleotides, the CDR3 is TGTGCCAGCAGCGTAGATGACAGGGGAACCGGGGAGCTGTTTTTT. It codes for CASSVDDRGTGELFF. The full variable domain, in which reference TRBV9 and TRBJ2-2 provide the parts outside the CDR3, is DSGVTQTPKHLITATGQRVTLRCSPRSGDLSVYWYQQSLDQGLQFLIQYYNGEERAKGNILERFSAQQFPDLHSELNLSSLELGDSALYFCASSVDDRGTGELFFGEGSRLTVL.

J is TRBJ2-2 and V is TRBV5-4; tentative D call: TRBD2 (6 bases). Germline V gene data show CDR1 as SGHNT and CDR2 as YYREEE (reference sequence). V lost 4 bases to trimming and J lost 1 base, with 14 bases between them. This CDR3 comprises 16 residues. The CDR3 sequence: CASSPGGAKNTGELFF. The CDR3 coding sequence is TGTGCCAGCAGCCCCGGGGGAGCGAAGAACACCGGGGAGCTGTTTTTT. Full variable domain (missing parts from reference TRBV5-4 and TRBJ2-2): ETGVTQSPTHLIKTRGQQVTLRCSSQSGHNTVSWYQQALGQGPQFIFQYYREEENGRGNFPPRFSGLQFPNYSSELNVNALELDDSALYLCASSPGGAKNTGELFFGEGSRLTVL.

This chain links TRBV6-5 with TRBJ2-3; no clear D gene. The length of the CDR3 is 16 residues. V lost 0 bases, J lost 4 bases, and 14 bases lay in between. Germline CDR1 and CDR2: MNHEY and SVGAGI. The CDR3 DNA reads as TGTGCCAGCAGTTACTCTCCAGCAGCACCTGCAGATACGCAGTATTTT. It yields the protein CASSYSPAAPADTQYF.

This chain links TRBV6-6 with TRBJ1-5, with 9 bases fitting TRBD1. The J segment lost 5 bases and the V segment lost 6 bases, leaving 11 bases of the junction unmatched. Germline-derived CDR1 and CDR2 are MNHNY and SVGAGI (reference sequence). CDR3 length: 16 amino acids. The CDR3 region is CASSDYPGQGYQPQHF. The CDR3, as DNA: TGTGCCAGCAGCGATTATCCGGGACAGGGATATCAGCCCCAGCATTTT.

Details on this clone: The sample carries other DNA sequences with the same CDR3. This chain uses TRBV5-1 with TRBJ1-4; D uncertain. The germline gives CDR1 SGHRS, CDR2 YFSETQ. This CDR3 region has 14 residues. Trimming took off 0 bases at V and 4 bases at J, with 7 bases between the two ends. The CDR3: CASSLGAGNEKLFF. In nucleotides, the CDR3 is TGCGCCAGCAGCTTGGGAGCGGGTAATGAAAAACTGTTTTTT.

This clone was observed many times. The rearrangement joins TRBV4-1 to TRBJ1-5; weak D call: TRBD1 (5 bases). Trimming shortened V by 1 base and J by 4 bases, and 14 bases separated the two germline ends. The CDR3 runs 16 residues. CDR1 is MGHRA and CDR2 is YSYEKL in the germline V gene. The CDR3 sequence: CASSQVLGLGNQPQHF. The CDR3 DNA is TGCGCCAGCAGCCAAGTCCTGGGACTGGGAAATCAGCCCCAGCATTTT.